Below, 14 T cell receptor beta chains from the same sample are listed, as sequenced in a study of technical replicates of blood from a few donors. Repertoires were generated with immunoSEQ multiplex PCR, while TCRdb's copy carries only in-frame clones and drops some. The data hold 59,000 or so clones, with 93% observed a single time. The sample consisted of PBMCs. These receptors were collected from a human donor in good health. Some clones in this sample may be carry-over from other donors' samples.

The chain carries TRBV5-4 and TRBJ2-3, with 8 bases lining up with TRBD2. Looked up from germline, CDR1 is SGHNT and CDR2 is YYREEE (reference sequence). The CDR3 has 15 residues. Trimming cost V 6 bases and J 4 bases; bases outside gene matches: 10. CDR3 sequence: CASTPGGAGADTQYF. DNA for the CDR3: TGTGCCAGCACCCCCGGGGGAGCGGGGGCAGATACGCAGTATTTT. The full variable domain, with the rest looked up from reference TRBV5-4 and TRBJ2-3, is ETGVTQSPTHLIKTRGQQVTLRCSSQSGHNTVSWYQQALGQGPQFIFQYYREEENGRGNFPPRFSGLQFPNYSSELNVNALELDDSALYLCASTPGGAGADTQYFGPGTRLTVL.

The chain is built from TRBV10-3 and TRBJ1-3, with 7 bases aligning to TRBD1. The CDR3 is 14 residues long. V was clipped by 6 bases and J by 1 base; unmatched bases: 3. The germline V gene has CDR1 ENHRY and CDR2 SYGVKD. The DNA for the CDR3 is TGTGCCATCAGATCGACAGGGTCTGGAAACACCATATATTTT. Protein: CAIRSTGSGNTIYF.

The chain recombines TRBV6-1 with TRBJ2-3; 8 bases map to TRBD1. With V trimmed by 1 base and J by 4 bases, 4 bases remained unmatched. CDR1 is MNHNS, CDR2 SASEGT, per germline. The CDR3 totals 15 residues. This chain's CDR3 is CASSEGQGASDTQYF. The CDR3 nucleotides read TGTGCCAGCAGTGAAGGTCAGGGGGCCTCAGATACGCAGTATTTT.

V gene TRBV27 combines with J gene TRBJ2-1, with 8 bases aligning to TRBD2. Unmatched junction bases numbered 11, after V lost 5 bases and J lost 8 bases. Germline V lookup: CDR1 MNHEY, CDR2 SMNVEV (reference sequence). The CDR3 covers 15 residues. CDR3 DNA sequence: TGTGCCAGCAGTCCTACTGGGAGCGGGGGTGATGAGCAGTTCTTC. Protein sequence: CASSPTGSGGDEQFF.

The chain uses TRBV29-1 and TRBJ2-7; no reliable D call. This CDR3 spans 13 amino acids. Per the germline V gene, CDR1 is SQVTM and CDR2 is ANQGSEA. V was shortened by 2 bases and J by 0 bases, with 8 bases between the two germline ends. This CDR3 reads CSVETQSSYEQYF. CDR3 coding DNA: TGCAGCGTTGAAACACAGAGCTCCTACGAGCAGTACTTC.

The chain employs TRBV18 and TRBJ2-3, with 7 bases fitting TRBD2. The CDR3 is 17 residues long. With V trimmed by 3 bases and J by 1 base, 10 bases remained unmatched. CDR1 and CDR2 from the germline V gene are KGHSH and LQKENI. CDR3 DNA sequence: TGTGCCAGCTCACCTTATGGTCTGGCGGGGGGCACAGATACGCAGTATTTT. It encodes CASSPYGLAGGTDTQYF.

The V gene is TRBV2, the J gene TRBJ2-7, with TRBD1 matching over 9 bases. Per germline, CDR1 SNHLY and CDR2 FYNNEI. The V segment lost 7 bases and the J segment 1 base; nucleotides outside the gene matches: 5. The length of the CDR3 is 14 residues. CDR3 residues: CASIGDRGSYEQYF. Here the CDR3 DNA reads TGTGCCAGCATTGGAGACAGGGGGTCCTACGAGCAGTACTTC.

The gene calls are TRBV2 and TRBJ2-1; 7 positions match TRBD2. This CDR3 spans 13 amino acids. From germline, CDR1 is SNHLY and CDR2 FYNNEI. Trimming at V came to 7 bases and at J to 10 bases, leaving 10 bases not matched to a gene. CDR3: CASKGAGEREQFF. The CDR3 nucleotides read TGTGCCAGCAAAGGGGCGGGGGAGCGGGAGCAGTTCTTC.

In nucleotides, the CDR3 is TGTGCCAGCAGCGTAGGTCGACAGGCTACTATCGGTGGCTACACCTTC. The encoded protein is CASSVGRQATIGGYTF. The chain carries TRBV9 and TRBJ1-2; tentative D call: TRBD1 (6 bases). The CDR3 is 16 residues long. Trimming shortened V by 0 bases and J by 7 bases, and 19 bases separated the two germline ends. Germline lookup yields CDR1 SGDLS and CDR2 YYNGEE.

The table lists this clone with a few counts. In nucleotides, the CDR3 is TGCGCCAGCAGCCCCGTGGCGGGGAATCGGTTCTTC. The encoded protein is CASSPVAGNRFF. The chain joins TRBV4-1 to TRBJ2-1, with D possibly being TRBD2 (6 bases). V dropped 4 bases and J dropped 15 bases, with 16 bases sitting between them. This CDR3 comprises 12 residues. Germline V gives CDR1 MGHRA, CDR2 YSYEKL.

In its sample, this clone was seen once. The rearrangement uses TRBV29-1 and TRBJ2-3; 11 positions agree with TRBD2. Trimming cost V 4 bases and J 5 bases; bases outside gene matches: 8. The CDR3 loop spans 15 amino acids. Germline-derived CDR1 and CDR2 are SQVTM and ANQGSEA. The CDR3 region has the DNA TGCAGCGTTGGAAAGACTAGCGGGGTCGAAGATACGCAGTATTTT. Its protein product is CSVGKTSGVEDTQYF.

This chain joins TRBV6-5 and TRBJ1-1; 9 bases match TRBD1. The CDR3 is 14 residues long. Trimming at V came to 6 bases and at J to 4 bases, leaving 6 bases not matched to a gene. From germline, CDR1 is MNHEY and CDR2 SVGAGI. DNA of the CDR3: TGTGCCAGCAGAGCACAGGGGGCAGGCACTGAAGCTTTCTTT. Encoded protein: CASRAQGAGTEAFF.

The V call is TRBV7-9, the J call TRBJ2-7, with a weak D call TRBD1 (5 bases). Trimming took off 3 bases at V and 5 bases at J, with 17 bases between the two ends. CDR3 length: 15 amino acids. CDR1 is SEHNR, CDR2 FQNEAQ, per germline (reference sequence). CDR3 coding DNA: TGTGCCAGCAGCTTCTATGAAGCAGGGATGCACGAGCAGTACTTC. This translates into CASSFYEAGMHEQYF.

This chain uses TRBV4-3 with TRBJ2-1, with 10 bases that match TRBD2. CDR1 and CDR2 from the germline V gene are LGHNA and YSLEER. CDR3 length: 16 residues. The junction had 6 bases not matched to a gene; V was cut back by 0 bases and J by 7 bases. CDR3 region: CASSQEASGSLNEQFF. CDR3 DNA: TGCGCCAGCAGCCAAGAGGCTAGCGGGAGTTTGAATGAGCAGTTCTTC.